The subject of this entry is one T cell receptor (beta chain). Its cognate antigen is unknown. This specimen belongs to a study of T-cell reconstitution after alpha-beta-depleted transplantation in children. General observations from the study: Among T cells one year after transplant, newly produced cells accounted for most counts and diversity.

Unique molecular identifiers were incorporated when the TCRbeta library was constructed. From the PCR reads, TCRdb called clonotypes with MiXCR, one entry per CDR3 protein. Of roughly 400,000 distinct CDR3 sequences listed, roughly 43% are singletons. CDR1 is SGHVS, CDR2 FQNEAQ, per germline. The CDR3 contains 14 residues. Trimming pared 3 bases from V and 7 bases from J, leaving 10 bases between. This chain links TRBV7-8 with TRBJ1-6; perhaps TRBD1 as D (5 bases). The sample in question was PBMCs, obtained before TCRalphabeta/CD19-depleted stem cell transplant. This TCR was sampled from a girl aged 2 to 9 with aplastic anemia, due to receive a stem cell transplant. The CDR3 loop reads CASSFRDGNSPLHF. CDR3 DNA sequence: TGTGCCAGCAGCTTCAGGGACGGCAATTCACCCCTCCACTTT.